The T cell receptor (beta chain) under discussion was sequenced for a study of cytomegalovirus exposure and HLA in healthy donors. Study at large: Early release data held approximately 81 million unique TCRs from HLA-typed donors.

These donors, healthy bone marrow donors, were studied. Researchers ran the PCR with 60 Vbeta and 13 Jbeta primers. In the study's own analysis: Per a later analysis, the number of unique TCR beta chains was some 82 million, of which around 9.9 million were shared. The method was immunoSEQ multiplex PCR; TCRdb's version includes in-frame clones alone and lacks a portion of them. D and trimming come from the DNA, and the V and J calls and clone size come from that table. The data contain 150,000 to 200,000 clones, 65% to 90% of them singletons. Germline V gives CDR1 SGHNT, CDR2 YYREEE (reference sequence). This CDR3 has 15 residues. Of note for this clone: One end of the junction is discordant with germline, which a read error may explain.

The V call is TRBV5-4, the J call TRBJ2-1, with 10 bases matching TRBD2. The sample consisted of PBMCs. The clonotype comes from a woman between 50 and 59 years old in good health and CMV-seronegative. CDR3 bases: TGTGCCAGCAGCTCTTCTAGCGGGAGAAGGGATGAGCAGCTCTTC. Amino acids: CASSSSSGRRDEQLF.